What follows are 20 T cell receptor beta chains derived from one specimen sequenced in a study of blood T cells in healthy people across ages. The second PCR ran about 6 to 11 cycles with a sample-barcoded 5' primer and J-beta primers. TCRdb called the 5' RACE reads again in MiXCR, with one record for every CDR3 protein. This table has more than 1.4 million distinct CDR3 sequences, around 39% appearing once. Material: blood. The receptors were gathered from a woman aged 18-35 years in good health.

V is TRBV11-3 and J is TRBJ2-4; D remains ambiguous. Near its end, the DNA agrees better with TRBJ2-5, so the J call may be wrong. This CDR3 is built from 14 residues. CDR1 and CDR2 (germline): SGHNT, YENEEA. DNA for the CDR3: TGTGCCAGCAGCGACACCGTGGAGCAAGAGACCCAGTACTTC. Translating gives CASSDTVEQETQYF.

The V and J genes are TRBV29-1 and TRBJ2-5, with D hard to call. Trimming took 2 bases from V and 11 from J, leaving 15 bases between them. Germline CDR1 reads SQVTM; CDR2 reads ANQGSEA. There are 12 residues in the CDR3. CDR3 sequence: CSVELQGSEQYF. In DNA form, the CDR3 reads TGCAGCGTTGAACTCCAAGGCAGTGAGCAGTACTTC.

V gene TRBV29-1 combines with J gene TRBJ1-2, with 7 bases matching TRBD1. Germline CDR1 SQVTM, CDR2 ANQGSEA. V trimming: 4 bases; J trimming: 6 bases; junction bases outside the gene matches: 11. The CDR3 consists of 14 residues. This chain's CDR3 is CSVGFLQGGNGYTF. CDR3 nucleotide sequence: TGCAGCGTTGGATTCCTGCAGGGGGGAAATGGCTACACCTTC.

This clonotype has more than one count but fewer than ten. The CDR3: CASRDRESYNEQYF. DNA of the CDR3: TGTGCCAGCAGGGACAGGGAATCCTACAATGAGCAGTACTTC. The J gene is TRBJ2-1, the V gene TRBV5-5, with TRBD1 matching over 8 bases. TRBJ2-7 explains the end of the DNA better; the J call may be wrong. CDR1 SGHKS and CDR2 YYEKEE come from the germline V gene (reference sequence). The CDR3 sequence is 14 residues long.

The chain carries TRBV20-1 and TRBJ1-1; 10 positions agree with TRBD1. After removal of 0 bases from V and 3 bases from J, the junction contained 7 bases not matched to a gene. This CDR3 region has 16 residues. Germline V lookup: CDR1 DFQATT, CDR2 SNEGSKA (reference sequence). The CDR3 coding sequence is TGCAGTGCTAGAGAGTTTGGGACAGGGGAACACACTGAAGCTTTCTTT. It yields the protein CSAREFGTGEHTEAFF.

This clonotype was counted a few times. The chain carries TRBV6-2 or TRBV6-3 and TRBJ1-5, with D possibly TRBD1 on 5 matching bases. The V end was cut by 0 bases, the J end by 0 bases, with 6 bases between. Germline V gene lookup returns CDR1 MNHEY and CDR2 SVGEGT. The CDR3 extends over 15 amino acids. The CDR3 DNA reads TGTGCCAGCAGTTACTCGACAGTTAGCAATCAGCCCCAGCATTTT. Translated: CASSYSTVSNQPQHF.

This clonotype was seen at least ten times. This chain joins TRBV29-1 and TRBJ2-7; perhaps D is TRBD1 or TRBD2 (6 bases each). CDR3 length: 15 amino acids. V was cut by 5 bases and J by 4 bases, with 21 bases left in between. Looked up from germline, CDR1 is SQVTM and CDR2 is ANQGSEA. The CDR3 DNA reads TGCAGCGTTCTAAGGGGGGCTACCCCCTCGTACGAGCAGTACTTC. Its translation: CSVLRGATPSYEQYF.

CDR3 sequence reads: CASSYSTSWTKTQYF. The CDR3 coding sequence is TGTGCCAGCAGTTACTCGACGTCTTGGACTAAGACCCAGTACTTC. This chain joins TRBV6-2 or TRBV6-3 and TRBJ2-5, with a weak D call TRBD2 (6 bases). The germline V gene has CDR1 MNHEY and CDR2 SVGEGT. V was cut by 0 bases and J by 6 bases, with 14 bases left in between. This CDR3 is 15 amino acids long.

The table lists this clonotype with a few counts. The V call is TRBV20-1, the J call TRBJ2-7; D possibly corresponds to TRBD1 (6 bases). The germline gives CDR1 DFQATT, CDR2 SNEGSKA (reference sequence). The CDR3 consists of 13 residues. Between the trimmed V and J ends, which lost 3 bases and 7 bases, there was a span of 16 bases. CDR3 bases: TGCAGTGCTAGTAAGGGGAACAGGGATGAGCAGTACTTC. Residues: CSASKGNRDEQYF.

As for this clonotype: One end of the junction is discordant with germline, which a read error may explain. CDR3 sequence (DNA): TGTGCTAGCAGCTTGGGGACGGGAATGTTTAGGAATGAGCAGTTCTTC. As protein: CASSLGTGMFRNEQFF. This rearrangement joins TRBV7-7 to TRBJ2-1; D assignment may be TRBD1 or TRBD2 (5 bases each). Germline V gene lookup returns CDR1 SSHAT and CDR2 FNYEAQ (reference sequence). The CDR3 runs to 16 residues.

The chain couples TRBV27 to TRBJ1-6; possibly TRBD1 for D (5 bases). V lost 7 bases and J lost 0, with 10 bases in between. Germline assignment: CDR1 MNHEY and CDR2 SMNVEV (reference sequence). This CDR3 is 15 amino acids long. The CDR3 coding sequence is TGTGCCAGCACCTGGGGGAGCTCCTATAATTCACCCCTCCACTTT. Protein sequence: CASTWGSSYNSPLHF.

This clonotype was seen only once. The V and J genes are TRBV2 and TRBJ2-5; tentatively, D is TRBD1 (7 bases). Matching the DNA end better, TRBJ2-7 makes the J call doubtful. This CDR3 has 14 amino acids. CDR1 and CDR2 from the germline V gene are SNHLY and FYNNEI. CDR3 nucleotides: TGTGCCAGCACATCTCAGGGGGGCGAATACGAGCAGTACTTC. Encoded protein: CASTSQGGEYEQYF.

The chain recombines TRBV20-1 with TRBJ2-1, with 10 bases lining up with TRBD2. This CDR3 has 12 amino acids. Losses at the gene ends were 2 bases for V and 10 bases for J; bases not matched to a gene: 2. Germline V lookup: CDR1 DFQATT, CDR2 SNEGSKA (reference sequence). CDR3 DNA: TGCAGTGCTAGATTAGCGGGGGGCGAGCAGTTCTTC. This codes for CSARLAGGEQFF.

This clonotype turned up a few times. The CDR3 DNA is TGTGCCAGCAGTTTTGGTTCCGGTGGGGGGGATACGCAGTATTTT. This encodes CASSFGSGGGDTQYF. The rearrangement uses TRBV12-3 or TRBV12-4 and TRBJ2-3, with D perhaps TRBD2 (6 bases). V lost 3 bases, J lost 6 bases, and 16 bases lay in between. This CDR3 spans 15 amino acids.

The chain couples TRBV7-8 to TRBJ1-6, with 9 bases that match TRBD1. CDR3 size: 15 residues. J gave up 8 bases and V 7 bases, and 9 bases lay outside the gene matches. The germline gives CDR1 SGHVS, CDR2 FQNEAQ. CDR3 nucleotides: TGTGCCAGCACCCCCAGGACAGGGGCGGATTCACCCCTCCACTTT. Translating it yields CASTPRTGADSPLHF.

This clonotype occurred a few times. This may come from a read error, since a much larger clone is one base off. The CDR3 DNA reads TGCAGTGCTAGAGACCAGGGACAAAATGAGCAGTACTTC. Protein: CSARDQGQNEQYF. J is TRBJ2-5 and V is TRBV20-1; tentative D call: TRBD1 (6 bases). The germline V gene encodes CDR1 DFQATT and CDR2 SNEGSKA (reference sequence). CDR3 size: 13 residues. Trimming stripped 0 bases from V and 11 bases from J, with 16 bases between.

CDR3 region: CASSRKPSGGAETQYF. The CDR3 coding sequence is TGTGCCAGCAGCCGAAAACCAAGCGGAGGGGCGGAGACCCAGTACTTC. The chain joins TRBV27 to TRBJ2-5, with a tentative D call TRBD2 (6 bases). Per germline, CDR1 MNHEY and CDR2 SMNVEV (reference sequence). The CDR3 runs to 16 residues. V was cut by 6 bases and J by 5 bases, with 22 bases left in between.

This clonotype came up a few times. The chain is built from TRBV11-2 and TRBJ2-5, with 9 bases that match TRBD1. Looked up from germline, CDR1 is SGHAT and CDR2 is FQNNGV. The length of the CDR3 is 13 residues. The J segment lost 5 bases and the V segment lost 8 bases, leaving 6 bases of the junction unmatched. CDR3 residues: CASGGQGTETQYF. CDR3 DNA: TGTGCCAGCGGAGGACAGGGGACGGAGACCCAGTACTTC.

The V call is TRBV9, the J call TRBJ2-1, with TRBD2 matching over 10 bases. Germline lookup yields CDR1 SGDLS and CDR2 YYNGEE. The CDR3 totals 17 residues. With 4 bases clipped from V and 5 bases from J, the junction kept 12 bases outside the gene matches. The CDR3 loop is CASSQLGSGLANNEQFF. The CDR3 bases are TGTGCCAGCAGCCAACTGGGGTCGGGACTAGCGAACAATGAGCAGTTCTTC. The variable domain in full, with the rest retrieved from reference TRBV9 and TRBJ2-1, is DSGVTQTPKHLITATGQRVTLRCSPRSGDLSVYWYQQSLDQGLQFLIQYYNGEERAKGNILERFSAQQFPDLHSELNLSSLELGDSALYFCASSQLGSGLANNEQFFGPGTRLTVL.

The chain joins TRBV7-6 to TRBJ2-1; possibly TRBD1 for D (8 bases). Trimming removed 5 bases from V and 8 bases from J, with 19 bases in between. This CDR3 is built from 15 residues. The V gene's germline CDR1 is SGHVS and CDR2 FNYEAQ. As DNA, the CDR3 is TGTGCCAGCAGCGGTGGACAGGGACTAAGGGATGAGCAGTTCTTC. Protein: CASSGGQGLRDEQFF.